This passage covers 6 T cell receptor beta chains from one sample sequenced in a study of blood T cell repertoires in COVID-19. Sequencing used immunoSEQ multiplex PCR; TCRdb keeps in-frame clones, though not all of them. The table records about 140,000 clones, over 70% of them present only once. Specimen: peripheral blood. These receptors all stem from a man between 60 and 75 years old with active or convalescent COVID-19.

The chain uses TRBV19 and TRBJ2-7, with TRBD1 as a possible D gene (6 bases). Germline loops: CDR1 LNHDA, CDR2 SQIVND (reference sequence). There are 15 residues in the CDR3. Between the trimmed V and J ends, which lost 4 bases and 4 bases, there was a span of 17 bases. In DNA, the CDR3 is TGTGCCAGTAGTACGAGGGGAGAGAGGGGGTACGAGCAGTACTTC. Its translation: CASSTRGERGYEQYF.

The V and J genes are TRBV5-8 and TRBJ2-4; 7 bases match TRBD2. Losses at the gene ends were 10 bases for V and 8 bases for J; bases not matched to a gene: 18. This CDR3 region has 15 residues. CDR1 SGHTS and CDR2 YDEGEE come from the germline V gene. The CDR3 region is CAGPNGGGPRYIQYF. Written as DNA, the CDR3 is TGTGCCGGCCCTAACGGGGGAGGGCCTCGGTACATTCAGTACTTC.

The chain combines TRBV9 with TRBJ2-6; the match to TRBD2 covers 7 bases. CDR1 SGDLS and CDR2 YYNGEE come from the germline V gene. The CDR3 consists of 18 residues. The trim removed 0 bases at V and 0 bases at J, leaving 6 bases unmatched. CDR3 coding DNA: TGTGCCAGCAGCGTAGCTAGCGGTTCTTACTCTGGGGCCAACGTCCTGACTTTC. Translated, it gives CASSVASGSYSGANVLTF.

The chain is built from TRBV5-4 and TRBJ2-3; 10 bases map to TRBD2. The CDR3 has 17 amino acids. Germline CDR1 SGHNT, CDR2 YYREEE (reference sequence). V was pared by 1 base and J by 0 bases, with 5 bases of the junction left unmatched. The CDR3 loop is CASSLKQAGGSTDTQYF. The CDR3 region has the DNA TGTGCCAGCAGCTTGAAACAAGCGGGAGGGAGCACAGATACGCAGTATTTT.

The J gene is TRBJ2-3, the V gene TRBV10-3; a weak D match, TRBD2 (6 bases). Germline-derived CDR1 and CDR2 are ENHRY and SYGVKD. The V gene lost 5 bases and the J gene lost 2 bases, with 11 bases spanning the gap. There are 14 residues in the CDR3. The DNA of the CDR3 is TGTGCCATCAGTTCGGAGCGGGTCACAGATACGCAGTATTTT. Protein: CAISSERVTDTQYF.

CDR3 DNA: TGCAGCGTTGCGCAGGGAATAGAGACCCAGTACTTC. Protein sequence: CSVAQGIETQYF. This chain joins TRBV29-1 and TRBJ2-5, with a weak D call TRBD1 (5 bases). Trimming left V 4 bases short and J 4 bases short, with 10 bases between. Germline values: CDR1 SQVTM, CDR2 ANQGSEA. This CDR3 comprises 12 residues.